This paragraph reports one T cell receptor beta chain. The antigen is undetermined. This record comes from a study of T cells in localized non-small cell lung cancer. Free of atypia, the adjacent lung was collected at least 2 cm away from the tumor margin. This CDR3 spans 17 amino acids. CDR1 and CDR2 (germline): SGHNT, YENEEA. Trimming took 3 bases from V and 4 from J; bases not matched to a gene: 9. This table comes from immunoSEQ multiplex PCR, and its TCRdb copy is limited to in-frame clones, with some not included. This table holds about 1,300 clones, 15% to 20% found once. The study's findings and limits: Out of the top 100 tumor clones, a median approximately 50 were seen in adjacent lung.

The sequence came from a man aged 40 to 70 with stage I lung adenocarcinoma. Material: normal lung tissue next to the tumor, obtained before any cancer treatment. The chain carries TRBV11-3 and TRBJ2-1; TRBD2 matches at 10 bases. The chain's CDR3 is CASSFPSGSTLYNEQFF. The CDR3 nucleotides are TGTGCCAGCAGCTTCCCTAGCGGGAGTACTCTGTACAATGAGCAGTTCTTC. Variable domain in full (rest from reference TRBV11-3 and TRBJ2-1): EAGVVQSPRYKIIEKKQPVAFWCNPISGHNTLYWYLQNLGQGPELLIRYENEEAVDDSQLPKDRFSAERLKGVDSTLKIQPAELGDSAVYLCASSFPSGSTLYNEQFFGPGTRLTVL.